Presented here are 2 T cell receptor beta chains from one specimen sequenced in a study of T cell changes during pregnancy in multiple sclerosis. Here immunoSEQ multiplex PCR was the method, and the copy in TCRdb shows in-frame clones only, minus some. This table holds about 93,000 clones, 91% found once. Source: peripheral blood, taken after pregnancy. The source of these receptors is a female donor in good health, enrolled as a control in a pregnancy study.

J is TRBJ2-7 and V is TRBV30; 12 nucleotides agree with TRBD2. V lost 4 bases, J lost 1 base, and 5 bases stayed unmatched. The CDR3 runs to 15 residues. Germline V gene sequence: CDR1 GTSNPN, CDR2 SVGIG (reference sequence). In DNA form, the CDR3 reads TGTGCCTGGACTAGCGGGGGGGATCCGTCCTACGAGCAGTACTTC. Protein product: CAWTSGGDPSYEQYF.

J is TRBJ1-1 and V is TRBV7-9; D gene ambiguous. The CDR3 has 13 amino acids. The germline V gene encodes CDR1 SEHNR and CDR2 FQNEAQ (reference sequence). V was pared by 5 bases and J by 5 bases, with 12 bases between. In nucleotides, the CDR3 is TGTGCCAGCAGCATGACTGTAACGACTGAAGCTTTCTTT. Translation gives CASSMTVTTEAFF. Full variable domain (outside the CDR3, taken from reference TRBV7-9 and TRBJ1-1): DTGVSQNPRHKITKRGQNVTFRCDPISEHNRLYWYRQTLGQGPEFLTYFQNEAQLEKSRLLSDRFSAERPKGSFSTLEIQRTEQGDSAMYLCASSMTVTTEAFFGQGTRLTVV.